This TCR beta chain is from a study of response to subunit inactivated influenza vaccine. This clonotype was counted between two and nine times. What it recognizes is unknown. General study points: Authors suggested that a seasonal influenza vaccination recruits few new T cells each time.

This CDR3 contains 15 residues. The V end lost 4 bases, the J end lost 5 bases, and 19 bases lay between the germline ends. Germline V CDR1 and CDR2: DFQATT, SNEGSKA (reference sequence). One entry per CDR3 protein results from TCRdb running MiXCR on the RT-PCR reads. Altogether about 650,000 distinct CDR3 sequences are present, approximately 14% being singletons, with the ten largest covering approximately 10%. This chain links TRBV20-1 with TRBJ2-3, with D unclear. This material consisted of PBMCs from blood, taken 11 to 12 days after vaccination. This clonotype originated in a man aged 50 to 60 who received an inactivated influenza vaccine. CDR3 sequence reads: CSATEFGKNGDTQYF. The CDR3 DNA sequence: TGCAGTGCTACGGAATTCGGTAAAAACGGAGATACGCAGTATTTT.